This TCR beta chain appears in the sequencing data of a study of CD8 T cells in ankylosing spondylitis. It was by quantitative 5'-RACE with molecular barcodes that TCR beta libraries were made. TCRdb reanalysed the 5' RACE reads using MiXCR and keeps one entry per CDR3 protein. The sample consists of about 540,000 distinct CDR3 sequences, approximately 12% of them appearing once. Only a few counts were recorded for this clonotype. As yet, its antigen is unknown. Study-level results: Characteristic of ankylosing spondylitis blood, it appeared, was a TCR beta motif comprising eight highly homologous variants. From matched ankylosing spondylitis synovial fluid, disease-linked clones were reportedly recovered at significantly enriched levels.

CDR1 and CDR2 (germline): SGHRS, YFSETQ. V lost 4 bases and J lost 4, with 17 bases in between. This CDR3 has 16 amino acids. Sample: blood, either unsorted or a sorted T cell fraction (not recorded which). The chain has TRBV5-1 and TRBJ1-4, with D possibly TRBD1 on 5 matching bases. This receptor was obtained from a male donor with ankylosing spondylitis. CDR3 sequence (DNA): TGCGCCAGCAGCGTTACCGGGGGGAGGAGTAATGAAAAACTGTTTTTT. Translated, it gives CASSVTGGRSNEKLFF.